The source of this TCR beta chain is a study of blood T cell repertoires in COVID-19. About the research overall: Some COVID-19 samples were acute and others convalescent; all came from the United States, Italy and Spain.

Original data processing: Amplified reference gene primers provided the basis for estimating nucleated cell counts. TCRdb's table, derived via immunoSEQ multiplex PCR, lists solely in-frame clones and lacks some. The V and J calls and clone size are taken from that table; D and trimming were inferred from the DNA. The data contain some 62,000 clones, roughly 82% of them singletons. Germline CDR1 and CDR2: LNHDA and SQIVND (reference sequence). The CDR3 covers 11 residues. The junction had 1 base not matched to a gene; V was cut back by 9 bases and J by 4 bases. This rearrangement joins TRBV19 to TRBJ1-2; 8 bases are a match to TRBD1. The material sequenced was peripheral blood. The sequence came from a human donor in a cohort sampled during active COVID-19. The CDR3 DNA reads as TGTGCCAGCGGGACAGGCTATGGCTACACCTTC. Amino acids: CASGTGYGYTF.